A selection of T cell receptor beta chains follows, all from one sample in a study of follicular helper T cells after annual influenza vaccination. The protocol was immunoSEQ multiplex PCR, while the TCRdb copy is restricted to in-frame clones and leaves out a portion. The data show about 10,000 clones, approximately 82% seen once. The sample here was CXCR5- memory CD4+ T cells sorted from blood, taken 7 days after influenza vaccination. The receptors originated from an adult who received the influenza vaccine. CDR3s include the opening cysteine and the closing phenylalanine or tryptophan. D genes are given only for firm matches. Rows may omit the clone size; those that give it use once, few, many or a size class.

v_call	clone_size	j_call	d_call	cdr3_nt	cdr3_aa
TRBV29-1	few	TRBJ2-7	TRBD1	TGCAGCGCCTCTGAGCAGGGGGCGGGCGAGCAGTACTTC	CSASEQGAGEQYF
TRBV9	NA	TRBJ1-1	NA	TGTGCCAGCAGCCCCGGAGATGACACTGAAGCTTTCTTT	CASSPGDDTEAFF
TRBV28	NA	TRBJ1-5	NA	TGTGCCAGCAGTTACATACGGGGGGGGTCAGGCTATCAGCCCCAGCATTTT	CASSYIRGGSGYQPQHF
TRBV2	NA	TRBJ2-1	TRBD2	TGTGCCAGCAGTGACAGGCTTGCGGGAGGGTCCAATGAGCAGTTCTTC	CASSDRLAGGSNEQFF
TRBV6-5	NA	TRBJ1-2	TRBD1	TGTGCCAGCAGTTGGGGGACAGGGAGCTATGGCTACACCTTC	CASSWGTGSYGYTF
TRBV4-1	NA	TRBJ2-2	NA	TGCGCCAGCAGCCCTAGTTCAGGAATTCTGGGTGCCGGGGAGCTGTTTTTT	CASSPSSGILGAGELFF
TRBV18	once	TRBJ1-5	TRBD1	TGTGCCAGCTCCCCTCAGGGGGAAAATCAGCCCCAGCATTTT	CASSPQGENQPQHF
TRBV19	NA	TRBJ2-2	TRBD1	TGTGCCAGTAGTATCCGGACAGGACAGAACACCGGGGAGCTGTTTTTT	CASSIRTGQNTGELFF
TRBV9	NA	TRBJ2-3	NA	TGTGCCAGCAGCGTAGCCGGGATCCCGAACTCGGATACGCAGTATTTT	CASSVAGIPNSDTQYF
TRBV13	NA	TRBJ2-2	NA	TGTGCCAGCAGCTTGTCAGGCCCCGGGGAGCTGTTTTTT	CASSLSGPGELFF
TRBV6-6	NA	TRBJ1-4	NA	TGTGCCAGCAGTTACGGGCAGGAAAATGAAAAACTGTTTTTT	CASSYGQENEKLFF
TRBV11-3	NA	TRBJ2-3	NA	TGTGCCAGCAGCCTAAGGGGAACAGATACGCAGTATTTT	CASSLRGTDTQYF
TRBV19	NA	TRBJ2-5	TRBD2	TGTGCCAGTCGGACTAGCGGACAAGAGACCCAGTACTTC	CASRTSGQETQYF
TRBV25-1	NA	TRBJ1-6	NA	TGTGCCAGCAGTGAGCCGAGGGGCTCCGATAATTCACCCCTCCACTTT	CASSEPRGSDNSPLHF
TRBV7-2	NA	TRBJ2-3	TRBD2	TGTGCCAGCAGCCCCCGGACTAGCGGGAGGTACACAGATACGCAGTATTTT	CASSPRTSGRYTDTQYF
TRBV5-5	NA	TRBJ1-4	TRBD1	TGTGCCAGCAGCAGACAGGGGAGGAATGAAAAACTGTTTTTT	CASSRQGRNEKLFF
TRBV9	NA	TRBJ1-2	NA	TGTGCCAGCAGCCCCGGATCCAATGTTTATCGCTACACCTTC	CASSPGSNVYRYTF
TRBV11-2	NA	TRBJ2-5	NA	TGTGCCAGCAGCTTACGAGGGGGAGGGCCTGAGACCCAGTACTTC	CASSLRGGGPETQYF
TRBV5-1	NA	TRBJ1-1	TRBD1	TGCGCCAGCAGACCAGACGCCGGGACAGGGGTCACTGAAGCTTTCTTT	CASRPDAGTGVTEAFF
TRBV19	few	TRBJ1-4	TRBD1	TGTGCCAGTAGCGACAGGGGGCTCGGGAATGAAAAACTGTTTTTT	CASSDRGLGNEKLFF
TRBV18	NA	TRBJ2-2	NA	TGTGCCAGCTCACCGCAGGGAGTTAACACCGGGGAGCTGTTTTTT	CASSPQGVNTGELFF
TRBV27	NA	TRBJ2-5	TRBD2	TGTGCCAGCAGTTTAGCGGGCCGGGACTACCTGCCGACCAAAGAGACCCAGTACTTC	CASSLAGRDYLPTKETQYF
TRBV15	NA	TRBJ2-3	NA	TGTGCCACCAGCAGAGGACAGACAGATACGCAGTATTTT	CATSRGQTDTQYF
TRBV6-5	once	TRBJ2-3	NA	TGTGCCAGCAGTTACTTCGGCAGATCAGATACGCAGTATTTT	CASSYFGRSDTQYF
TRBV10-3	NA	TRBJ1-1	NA	TGTGCCATAGGGGGGATTAACACTGAAGCTTTCTTT	CAIGGINTEAFF
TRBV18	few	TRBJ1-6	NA	TGTGCCAGCTCACCGGGACGGGATAATTCACCCCTCCACTTT	CASSPGRDNSPLHF
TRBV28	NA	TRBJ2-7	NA	TGTGCCAGCAGTTTTACCCAGTCCTACGAGCAGTACTTC	CASSFTQSYEQYF
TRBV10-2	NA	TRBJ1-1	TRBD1	TGCGCCAGCAGGGACAGGGGAACGAACACTGAAGCTTTCTTT	CASRDRGTNTEAFF
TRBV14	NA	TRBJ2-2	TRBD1	TGTGCCAGCAGCCAACGGGACAGGGCGATCGGGGAGCTGTTTTTT	CASSQRDRAIGELFF
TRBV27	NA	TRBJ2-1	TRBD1	TGTGCCAGCAGTCCTCCCCGGACAGGGGGCGTTAGATTGTACAATGAGCAGTTCTTC	CASSPPRTGGVRLYNEQFF
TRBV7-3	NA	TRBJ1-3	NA	TGTGCCAGCAGCTTAGGCAGCTCTGGAAACACCATATATTTT	CASSLGSSGNTIYF
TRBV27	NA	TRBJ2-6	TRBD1	TGTGCCAGCAGTCGAACACACGGACAGGGTGTTGGGGCCAACGTCCTGACTTTC	CASSRTHGQGVGANVLTF
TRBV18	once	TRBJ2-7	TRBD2	TGTGCCAGCTCACCAGGGACTAGCGGGAGTGTCTTTTACGAGCAGTACTTC	CASSPGTSGSVFYEQYF
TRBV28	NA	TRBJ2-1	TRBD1	TGTGCCAGCAGTTCAGGACAGGGGTTAGGCAATGAGCAGTTCTTC	CASSSGQGLGNEQFF
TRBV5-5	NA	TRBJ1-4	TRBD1	TGTGCCAGCAGCTTGGTACCGGGACAGCCAACTAATGAAAAACTGTTTTTT	CASSLVPGQPTNEKLFF
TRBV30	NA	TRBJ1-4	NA	TGTGCCTGGAGTAGCTTCAGGGTCGAAAAACTGTTTTTT	CAWSSFRVEKLFF
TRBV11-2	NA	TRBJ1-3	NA	TGTGCCAGCAGCATCAGGGGCTCTGGAAACACCATATATTTT	CASSIRGSGNTIYF
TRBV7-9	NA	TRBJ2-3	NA	TGTGCCAGCAGCTTGAAGGGTCGAGGCGATACGCAGTATTTT	CASSLKGRGDTQYF
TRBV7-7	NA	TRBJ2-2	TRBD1	TGTGCTAGCAGCCCGCGGGCCGGACAGGGGAACACCGGGGAGCTGTTTTTT	CASSPRAGQGNTGELFF
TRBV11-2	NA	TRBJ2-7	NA	TGTGCCAGCAGCTTAGGGGGGACTGAAGCCTACGAGCAGTACTTC	CASSLGGTEAYEQYF
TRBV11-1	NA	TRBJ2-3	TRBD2	TGTGCCAGCAGCTTAGACCCTGGACTAGCGGGGCCAGATACGCAGTATTTT	CASSLDPGLAGPDTQYF
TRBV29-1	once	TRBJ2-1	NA	TGCAGCGTTGAAGGTTTTGGATCCCAATCCTCCTACAATGAGCAGTTCTTC	CSVEGFGSQSSYNEQFF
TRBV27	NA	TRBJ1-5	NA	TGTGCCAGCAGAATGGGGGGCGTCAATCAGCCCCAGCATTTT	CASRMGGVNQPQHF
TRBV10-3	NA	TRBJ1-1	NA	TGTGCCATCAGTGGTTCAGACATGAACACTGAAGCTTTCTTT	CAISGSDMNTEAFF
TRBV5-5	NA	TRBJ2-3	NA	TGTGCCAGCAGCTTGCCGGAAACAAGCACAGATACGCAGTATTTT	CASSLPETSTDTQYF
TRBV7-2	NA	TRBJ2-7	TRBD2	TGTGCCAGCAGCTTACTAGCGGGGGTGAACGAGCAGTACTTC	CASSLLAGVNEQYF
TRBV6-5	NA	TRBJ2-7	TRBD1	TGTGCCAGCAGTACTAGCCCACAGGGGGCGTCAGAGCAGTACTTC	CASSTSPQGASEQYF
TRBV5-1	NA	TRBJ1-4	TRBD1	TGCGCCAGCAGCTTAGCGGGACAGCGTAATGAAAAACTGTTTTTT	CASSLAGQRNEKLFF
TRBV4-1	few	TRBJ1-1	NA	TGCGCCAGCAGCGCTCGACAGGTATCTGAAGCTTTCTTT	CASSARQVSEAFF
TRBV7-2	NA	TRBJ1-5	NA	TGTGCAGCAGGCTATAGCAATCAGCCCCAGCATTTT	CAAGYSNQPQHF
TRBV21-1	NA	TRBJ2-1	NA	TGTGCCAGAAAGCTTTATGTAGGGGAGGACTCCTTCAATGAGCAGTTCTTC	CARKLYVGEDSFNEQFF
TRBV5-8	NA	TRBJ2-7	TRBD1	TGTGCCAGCAGCTTACCTGGACAGGGATCTTCCTACGAGCAGTACTTC	CASSLPGQGSSYEQYF
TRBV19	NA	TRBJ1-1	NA	TGTGCCAGCACGACCGTGGACCTGCCTGAAGCTTTCTTT	CASTTVDLPEAFF